The entry below gives a single T cell receptor (beta chain) sequence along with its context. The data were obtained in a study of blood T cell repertoires in COVID-19. Background on the study: COVID-19 samples from acute and convalescent phases originated in the United States, Italy and Spain. Nucleic acid was either cDNA or gDNA, and it came from T cells, B-cell-depleted T cells, or PBMCs.

Study processing details: Counts of nucleated cells, estimated from reference gene primer amplification, were obtained. Some clones are missing from TCRdb's copy, which holds only in-frame ones; the method was immunoSEQ multiplex PCR. V and J calls and clone size are copied from that table; D and trimming were computed from the DNA. Of some 50,000 clones listed, around nine tenths are singletons. This TCR was sampled from a man aged 50-60 years with acute or convalescent COVID-19. Sequencing was carried out using peripheral blood.

The CDR3 protein is CASSYLQVDTEAFF. The CDR3 DNA follows: TGTGCCAGCAGTTACTTGCAGGTGGACACTGAAGCTTTCTTT. The V gene is TRBV6-6, the J gene TRBJ1-1; no reliable D call. V shed 1 base and J shed 3 bases, with 9 bases lying between them. The CDR3 is 14 amino acids. The germline CDR1 and CDR2 sequences are MNHNY and SVGAGI (reference sequence).